These T cell receptor beta chains were read from a single sample in a study of early T cells in non-severe SARS-CoV-2 infection. TCRdb redid the calling of the 5' RACE reads with MiXCR, one entry per CDR3 protein. The sample yields tens of thousands of distinct CDR3 sequences, around 5.7% seen once. Sequencing was done on a sample of whole blood. These TCRs come from an adult who was a healthcare worker with PCR-confirmed SARS-CoV-2 infection or an uninfected control (not recorded which). The CDR3 runs from the conserved cysteine through the conserved F or W. D genes are given only for firm matches. Expanded clones get a size class; other rows say once, few or many, or leave the size out.

v_gene,j_gene,abundance,d_gene,CDR3nt,CDR3aa
TRBV20-1,TRBJ2-7,.,TRBD2,TGCAGTGCTAGCCGGGGACTAGCGGGTGACTCCGAGCAGTACTTC,CSASRGLAGDSEQYF
TRBV6-6,TRBJ1-2,many,TRBD1,TGTGCCAGCAGTCCCAGGGGGCGGTTAGATGGCTACACCTTC,CASSPRGRLDGYTF
TRBV27,TRBJ2-2,many,.,TGTGCCAGCAGCGCCGACTGGCGGGGGCCTCCGAACACCGGGGAGCTGTTTTTT,CASSADWRGPPNTGELFF
TRBV5-1,TRBJ2-1,.,TRBD2,TGCGCCAGCAGCCCCGGGACTAACTCCTACAATGAGCAGTTCTTC,CASSPGTNSYNEQFF
TRBV10-1,TRBJ2-5,many,.,TGCGCCAGCAGTGAGTCGTGGGAGACCCAGTACTTC,CASSESWETQYF
TRBV29-1,TRBJ1-4,.,.,TGCAGCGTTGCGAAAGGGACTAATGTAAAACTGTTTTTT,CSVAKGTNVKLFF
TRBV5-1,TRBJ2-3,many,.,TGCGCCAGCAGCGACGGTCGGGACTCGCATTCCACAGATACGCAGTATTTT,CASSDGRDSHSTDTQYF
TRBV5-1,TRBJ1-4,few,.,TGCGCCAGCAGCTTGGGGGGGACTAATGAAAAACTGTTTTTT,CASSLGGTNEKLFF
TRBV10-1,TRBJ2-7,few,TRBD1,TGCGCCAGCAGTGACCACAGGGGCCAAACCTACGAGCAGTACTTC,CASSDHRGQTYEQYF
TRBV7-9,TRBJ1-2,many,.,TGTGCCAGCAGCTGGGCAGACCCGAACTATGGCTACACCTTC,CASSWADPNYGYTF
TRBV5-1,TRBJ2-3,.,TRBD1,TGCGCCAGCAGCCCGAACGGGACAGCTAACACAGATACGCAGTATTTT,CASSPNGTANTDTQYF
TRBV4-3,TRBJ1-4,.,TRBD1,TGCGCCAGCAGCCAAGTCCCGGGACAGGGGGAGGAAAAACTGTTTTTT,CASSQVPGQGEEKLFF
TRBV18,TRBJ1-6,many,.,TGTGCCAGCTCAACGGACAGCTATAATTCACCCCTCCACTTT,CASSTDSYNSPLHF
TRBV24-1,TRBJ2-1,few,.,TGTGCCACCAGACAGCGTTCAGAGCAGTTCTTC,CATRQRSEQFF
TRBV18,TRBJ2-5,many,.,TGTGCCAGCCTCACCTCCCTGGGGGAGACCCAGTACTTC,CASLTSLGETQYF
TRBV28,TRBJ1-1,few,.,TGTGCCAGCAGGCCTGTGGGGTCTGAAGCTTTCTTT,CASRPVGSEAFF
TRBV4-3,TRBJ2-6,.,TRBD2,TGCGCCAGCAGCCAAGATGGGGGGGCTGGGGCCAACGTCCTGACTTTC,CASSQDGGAGANVLTF
TRBV24-1,TRBJ2-1,few,.,TGTGCCACCAGTGATGGGGGGGGCTATGAGCAGTTCTTC,CATSDGGGYEQFF
TRBV19,TRBJ2-6,many,TRBD1,TGTGCCAGTACCCCGAGGGACAGGGGGATGGCTGGGGCCAACGTCCTGACTTTC,CASTPRDRGMAGANVLTF
TRBV9,TRBJ2-3,.,TRBD1,TGTGCCAGCAGCGCCGAGGACAGGGGGCTCATAGATACGCAGTATTTT,CASSAEDRGLIDTQYF
TRBV24-1,TRBJ2-3,many,.,TGTGCCACCAGTGATACGGATACGCAGTATTTT,CATSDTDTQYF
TRBV20-1,TRBJ1-5,many,TRBD1,TGCAGTGCCAGTGACAGGGGGCGGGAATACCAGCCCCAGCATTTT,CSASDRGREYQPQHF
TRBV27,TRBJ2-1,many,.,TGTGCCAGCAGCTTATCCCAGGGATTCTACAATGAGCAGTTCTTC,CASSLSQGFYNEQFF
TRBV5-1,TRBJ1-4,many,TRBD1,TGCGCCAGCAGCAGACAGGGGTCGGTTGAAAAACTGTTTTTT,CASSRQGSVEKLFF
TRBV30,TRBJ1-1,few,.,TGTGCCTGGAGTGTACTGGGGGGGCACGGAAACACTGAAGCTTTCTTT,CAWSVLGGHGNTEAFF
TRBV2,TRBJ2-4,many,.,TGTGCCAGCAGTGTGGCTGATAAAAACATTCAGTACTTC,CASSVADKNIQYF
TRBV11-2,TRBJ2-1,.,.,TGTGCCAGCAGCTTAGGTACAGGGACGGTGGATGAGCAGTTCTTC,CASSLGTGTVDEQFF
TRBV2,TRBJ1-1,many,.,TGTGCCAGCAGTGCCGGGGGCGCGGGGACTGAAGCTTTCTTT,CASSAGGAGTEAFF
TRBV20-1,TRBJ1-5,.,.,TGCAGTGCTAGCCTAGGGGTTAGGCAGCCCCAGCATTTT,CSASLGVRQPQHF
TRBV11-2,TRBJ2-1,many,.,TGTGCCAGCAGCGCCCTTACTTTGGGGACTGAGCAGTTCTTC,CASSALTLGTEQFF
TRBV11-2,TRBJ2-5,many,TRBD1,TGTGCCAGCAGCTTAACAGGGGCGGAGACCCAGTACTTC,CASSLTGAETQYF
TRBV11-2,TRBJ1-1,many,.,TGTGCCAGCAGCTTAGGAGGTACTATGACAAACACTGAAGCTTTCTTT,CASSLGGTMTNTEAFF
TRBV5-4,TRBJ2-1,many,TRBD1,TGTGCCAGCAGCAGCTGGGACAGCTACAATGAGCAGTTCTTC,CASSSWDSYNEQFF
TRBV5-1,TRBJ2-7,.,.,TGCGCCAGCAGCTTGGGGGGGACCTACGAGCAGTACTTC,CASSLGGTYEQYF
TRBV27,TRBJ2-2,.,TRBD1,TGTGCCAGCACAACCGGGACAGGGTTTACCGGGGAGCTGTTTTTT,CASTTGTGFTGELFF
TRBV30,TRBJ1-1,.,.,TGTGCCTGGAGTGTACCGAGTCGGAGGAACACTGAAGCTTTCTTT,CAWSVPSRRNTEAFF
TRBV7-2,TRBJ2-5,many,.,TGTGCCAGCAGCCACAAAGAGACCCAGTACTTC,CASSHKETQYF
TRBV24-1,TRBJ2-1,.,.,TGTGCCGCCGGGACATTCAACGAGCAGTTCTTC,CAAGTFNEQFF
TRBV20-1,TRBJ1-6,many,TRBD1,TGCAGTGCTTCACAGGGGGCACGTAATTCACCCCTCCACTTT,CSASQGARNSPLHF
TRBV7-9,TRBJ2-1,few,.,TGTGCCAGCAGCGGCCGGGACGGCTGGCATGAGCAGTTCTTC,CASSGRDGWHEQFF
TRBV4-1,TRBJ1-5,.,TRBD1,TGCGCCAGCAGCCGGCAGGACAGGGCCGAAGGCGGACCCCAGCATTTT,CASSRQDRAEGGPQHF
TRBV6-6,TRBJ2-2,few,TRBD1,TGTGCCAGCAGTCCCCCGGGACAGGGGTACACCGGGGAGCTGTTTTTT,CASSPPGQGYTGELFF
TRBV6-1,TRBJ2-3,many,TRBD1,TGTGCCAGCAGAAGACAGGGGCGCGGCACAGATACGCAGTATTTT,CASRRQGRGTDTQYF
TRBV27,TRBJ2-4,.,TRBD1,TGTGCCGGCCGGGACAGCAAAAACATTCAGTACTTC,CAGRDSKNIQYF